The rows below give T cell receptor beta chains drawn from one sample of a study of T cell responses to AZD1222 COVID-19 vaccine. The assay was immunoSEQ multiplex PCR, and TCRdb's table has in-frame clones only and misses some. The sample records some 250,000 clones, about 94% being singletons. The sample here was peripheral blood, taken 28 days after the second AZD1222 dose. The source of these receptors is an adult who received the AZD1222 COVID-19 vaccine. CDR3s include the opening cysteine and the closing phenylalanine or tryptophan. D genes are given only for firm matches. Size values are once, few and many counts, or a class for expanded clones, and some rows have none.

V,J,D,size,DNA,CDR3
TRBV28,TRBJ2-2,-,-,TGTGCCAGCAGTTGGGGACTTCGCACCGGGGAGCTGTTTTTT,CASSWGLRTGELFF
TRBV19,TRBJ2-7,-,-,TGTGCCAGTAGTATATACGAGGGCTACGAGCAGTACTTC,CASSIYEGYEQYF
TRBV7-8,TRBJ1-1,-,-,TGTGCCAGCAGCTTAGTGGTAGGGAACACTGAAGCTTTCTTT,CASSLVVGNTEAFF
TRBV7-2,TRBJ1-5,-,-,TGTGCCAGCGGCCGGGGGGGGCCCCAGCATTTT,CASGRGGPQHF
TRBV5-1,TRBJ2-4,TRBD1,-,TGCGCCAGCAGCTGGACAGGGGGCGCCGGGGCCAAAAACATTCAGTACTTC,CASSWTGGAGAKNIQYF
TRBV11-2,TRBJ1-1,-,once,TGTGCCAGCAGCTCCCTCCGAACCGGCAGACAGAACACTGAAGCTTTCTTT,CASSSLRTGRQNTEAFF
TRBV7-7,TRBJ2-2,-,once,TGTGCCAGCAGCCCCCAGATCGACGGGGAGCTGTTTTTT,CASSPQIDGELFF
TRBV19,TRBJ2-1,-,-,TGTGCCAGTAGTATGGGGCGGAGGGATGAGCAGTTCTTC,CASSMGRRDEQFF
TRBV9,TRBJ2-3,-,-,TGTGCCAGCAGCGTACTAGCGTGGAGGACAGATACGCAGTATTTT,CASSVLAWRTDTQYF
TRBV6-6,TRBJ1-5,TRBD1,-,TGTGCCAGCAGACCACCGGGACAGGGATATCAGCCCCAGCATTTT,CASRPPGQGYQPQHF
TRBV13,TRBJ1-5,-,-,TGTGCCAGCAGCCCCGCGGGCGGCACGAAGGGCGATCAGCCCCAGCATTTT,CASSPAGGTKGDQPQHF
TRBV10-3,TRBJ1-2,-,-,TGTGCCATCAGTGGGCTTAGCTATGGCTACACCTTC,CAISGLSYGYTF
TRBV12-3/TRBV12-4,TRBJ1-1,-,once,TGTGCCAGCAGTTGGGACGGCGCTGAAGCTTTCTTT,CASSWDGAEAFF
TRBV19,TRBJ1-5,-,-,TGTGCCAGTAGTACGACAAGAGGAGGACAGCCCCAGCATTTT,CASSTTRGGQPQHF
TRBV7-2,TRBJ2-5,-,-,TGTGCCAGCAGCTTCGGACTACCTCAAGAGACCCAGTACTTC,CASSFGLPQETQYF
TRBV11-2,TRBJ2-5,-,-,TGTGCCAGCAGCTGGGCCGGGACACAACAAGAGACCCAGTACTTC,CASSWAGTQQETQYF
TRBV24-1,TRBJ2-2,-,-,TGTGCCACCAGTGATTTCTGGCGTCCCGGGGAGCTGTTTTTT,CATSDFWRPGELFF
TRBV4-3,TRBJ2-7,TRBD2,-,TGCGCCAGCAGCCAAGATCCTAGCGGGAGTTTCTACGAGCAGTACTTC,CASSQDPSGSFYEQYF
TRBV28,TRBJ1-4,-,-,TGTGCCAGCAGTTCGAGGGGGGGCTGGCAGGGAGAGGAAAAACTGTTTTTT,CASSSRGGWQGEEKLFF
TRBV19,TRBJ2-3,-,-,TGTGCCACCAACGATGTTGAAAGCACAGATACGCAGTATTTT,CATNDVESTDTQYF
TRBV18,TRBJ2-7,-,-,TGTGCCAGCTCACCACAGGATTACGAGCAGTACTTC,CASSPQDYEQYF
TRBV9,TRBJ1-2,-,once,TGTGCCAGCAGCCCCCACCAGGCTCGCTATGGCTACACCTTC,CASSPHQARYGYTF
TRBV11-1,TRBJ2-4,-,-,TGTGCCAGCAGCTTGGTAGCCAAAAACATTCAGTACTTC,CASSLVAKNIQYF
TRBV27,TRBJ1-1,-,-,TGTGCCAGCAGTCCCCGAGGGACCCGCACTGAAGCTTTCTTT,CASSPRGTRTEAFF